Listed below are T cell receptor beta chains from one sample, sequenced in a study of cytomegalovirus exposure and HLA in healthy donors. Sequenced by immunoSEQ multiplex PCR; TCRdb stores in-frame clones only, minus some. The sample lists about 100,000 clones, roughly two thirds seen once, with roughly 3.5% in the top ten. The specimen sequenced was PBMCs. These receptor sequences come from a man between 35 and 55 years old in good health and CMV-seronegative. The CDR3 runs from the conserved cysteine through the conserved F or W. The D gene is left open where the match is weak. Clone size is given for some rows only: seen once, a few or many times, or a class if the clone is expanded.

clone_size,d_call,j_call,v_call,cdr3_aa,cdr3_nt
-,TRBD1,TRBJ1-3,TRBV9,CASSGTGSNRLNTIYF,TGTGCCAGCAGCGGGACAGGGTCTAATCGGCTGAACACCATATATTTT
-,-,TRBJ2-2,TRBV29-1,CSVVSVGVTGELFF,TGCAGCGTTGTATCCGTCGGGGTCACCGGGGAGCTGTTTTTT
-,TRBD2,TRBJ2-3,TRBV7-9,CASSFPGTSGGSDTQYF,TGTGCCAGCAGCTTCCCAGGGACTAGCGGGGGATCAGATACGCAGTATTTT
-,-,TRBJ2-7,TRBV5-1,CASSLGRTGDSYEQYF,TGCGCCAGCAGCTTGGGTCGGACGGGGGATTCCTACGAGCAGTACTTC
-,-,TRBJ1-5,TRBV19,CASSPPGPGGQPQHF,TGTGCCAGTAGTCCACCCGGGCCCGGGGGACAGCCCCAGCATTTT
-,-,TRBJ2-7,TRBV6-9,CASSYSAGGSYEQYF,TGTGCCAGCAGTTATTCGGCAGGGGGGAGCTACGAGCAGTACTTC
-,TRBD1,TRBJ2-7,TRBV30,CAWSQQGPLVYEQYF,TGTGCCTGGAGTCAACAGGGGCCGTTGGTCTACGAGCAGTACTTC
once,-,TRBJ2-5,TRBV2,CASSVREQETQYF,TGTGCCAGCAGTGTGCGGGAACAAGAGACCCAGTACTTC
-,TRBD1,TRBJ2-7,TRBV2,CASSEGTGDFYEQYF,TGTGCCAGCAGTGAAGGGACAGGGGACTTCTACGAGCAGTACTTC
few,-,TRBJ1-6,TRBV5-1,CASSLGAGNSPLHF,TGCGCCAGCAGCTTGGGGGCTGGTAATTCACCCCTCCACTTT
-,-,TRBJ1-5,TRBV21-1,CASSADRGGFYWVFRNQPQHF,TGTGCCAGCAGCGCTGACAGGGGAGGATTTTATTGGGTTTTCCGGAATCAGCCCCAGCATTTT
-,TRBD1,TRBJ1-1,TRBV5-1,CASSWGQGITEAFF,TGCGCCAGCAGCTGGGGACAGGGGATCACTGAAGCTTTCTTT
-,-,TRBJ1-6,TRBV21-1,CASSKEGGRDREDSPLHF,TGTGCCAGCAGCAAAGAGGGGGGCCGGGACAGGGAAGATTCACCCCTCCACTTT
-,TRBD2,TRBJ2-7,TRBV7-6,CASSLGTSANYEQYF,TGTGCCAGCAGCTTAGGGACTAGCGCTAACTACGAGCAGTACTTC
once,-,TRBJ2-7,TRBV11-1,CASSLPGFYEQYF,TGTGCCAGCAGCTTACCGGGGTTCTACGAGCAGTACTTC
many,-,TRBJ2-1,TRBV10-3,CAISDGLATDEQFF,TGTGCCATCAGTGATGGTCTAGCCACGGATGAGCAGTTCTTC
-,TRBD1,TRBJ1-2,TRBV13,CASSPWTGGFYGYTF,TGTGCCAGCAGCCCCTGGACAGGGGGCTTCTATGGCTACACCTTC
-,-,TRBJ1-5,TRBV23-1,CASSQSRGSNQPQHF,TGCGCCAGCAGTCAATCTAGGGGCAGCAATCAGCCCCAGCATTTT
-,-,TRBJ1-1,TRBV13,CASSLGQGGGYEAFF,TGTGCCAGCAGCTTAGGCCAGGGAGGGGGGTATGAAGCTTTCTTT
-,-,TRBJ2-7,TRBV29-1,CSVRQSSSYEQYF,TGCAGCGTTAGACAGTCAAGCTCCTACGAGCAGTACTTC
few,TRBD2,TRBJ2-1,TRBV5-4,CASSFAGGSYNEQFF,TGTGCCAGCAGCTTTGCGGGGGGTTCCTACAATGAGCAGTTCTTC
many,-,TRBJ1-1,TRBV2,CASSDQGNTEAFF,TGTGCCAGCAGTGATCAGGGGAATACTGAAGCTTTCTTT
-,TRBD2,TRBJ2-5,TRBV28,CASRPGAGGPETQYF,TGTGCCAGCAGACCTGGGGCGGGGGGCCCGGAGACCCAGTACTTC
-,TRBD1,TRBJ2-7,TRBV7-2,CASSEFGAGTVYEQYF,TGTGCCAGCAGCGAGTTCGGTGCCGGGACAGTCTACGAGCAGTACTTC
-,-,TRBJ2-7,TRBV7-9,CASSHASYEQYF,TGTGCCAGCAGCCATGCGAGCTACGAGCAGTACTTC
-,TRBD1,TRBJ2-4,TRBV19,CASNPDRVGNIQYF,TGTGCCAGTAACCCGGACAGGGTGGGGAACATTCAGTACTTC
-,TRBD1,TRBJ2-7,TRBV5-1,CASSSETGREQYF,TGCGCCAGCAGCTCGGAGACAGGGCGCGAGCAGTACTTC
-,-,TRBJ1-5,TRBV6-1,CASSTGTRDILPQHF,TGTGCCAGCAGTACCGGGACACGGGATATTCTGCCCCAGCATTTT
-,-,TRBJ2-7,TRBV5-1,CASSLWLAGEQYF,TGCGCCAGCAGCTTGTGGCTAGCTGGCGAGCAGTACTTC
-,-,TRBJ2-3,TRBV7-6,CASSVILDTQYF,TGTGCCAGCAGCGTAATCCTAGATACGCAGTATTTT
-,-,TRBJ2-7,TRBV18,CASSPRIEGPYEQYF,TGTGCCAGCTCACCACGAATTGAGGGCCCCTACGAGCAGTACTTC
once,-,TRBJ1-2,TRBV7-6,CASSPRALSGYGYTF,TGTGCCAGCAGCCCGCGGGCCCTCTCCGGCTATGGCTACACCTTC
-,TRBD2,TRBJ2-2,TRBV29-1,CSVVRGTGELFF,TGCAGCGTTGTGCGGGGGACCGGGGAGCTGTTTTTT
-,-,TRBJ2-7,TRBV28,CASSLFQTSREQYF,TGTGCCAGCAGTTTATTCCAGACTTCTAGGGAGCAGTACTTC
-,-,TRBJ2-2,TRBV2,CASSARVNTGELFF,TGTGCCAGCAGTGCCCGGGTCAACACCGGGGAGCTGTTTTTT
-,-,TRBJ2-7,TRBV28,CASSTGLIYEQYF,TGTGCCAGCAGTACCGGACTGATCTACGAGCAGTACTTC
-,TRBD2,TRBJ2-3,TRBV4-2,CASSHRTGGPTDTQYF,TGTGCCAGCAGCCATAGAACGGGGGGGCCCACAGATACGCAGTATTTT
-,-,TRBJ1-1,TRBV7-6,CASSLAGSNRRNTEAFF,TGTGCCAGCAGCTTAGCGGGGTCTAACAGGAGGAACACTGAAGCTTTCTTT
-,-,TRBJ2-6,TRBV1,CTSSHIAEGVMCGANVLTF,TGCACCAGCAGCCATATTGCCGAGGGGGTAATGTGTGGGGCCAACGTCCTGACTTTC
-,TRBD2,TRBJ2-3,TRBV2,CASSQRGTSGNTQYF,TGTGCCAGCAGTCAGAGAGGGACTAGCGGTAATACGCAGTATTTT
-,TRBD2,TRBJ2-5,TRBV2,CASRAGGIQETQYF,TGTGCCAGCAGGGCGGGGGGAATACAAGAGACCCAGTACTTC
-,-,TRBJ1-6,TRBV5-6,CASSLSRDNSPLHF,TGTGCCAGCAGCTTATCCAGGGATAATTCACCCCTCCACTTT
-,-,TRBJ1-5,TRBV25-1,CASSAHRADQPQHF,TGTGCCAGCAGTGCGCACCGAGCCGATCAGCCCCAGCATTTT